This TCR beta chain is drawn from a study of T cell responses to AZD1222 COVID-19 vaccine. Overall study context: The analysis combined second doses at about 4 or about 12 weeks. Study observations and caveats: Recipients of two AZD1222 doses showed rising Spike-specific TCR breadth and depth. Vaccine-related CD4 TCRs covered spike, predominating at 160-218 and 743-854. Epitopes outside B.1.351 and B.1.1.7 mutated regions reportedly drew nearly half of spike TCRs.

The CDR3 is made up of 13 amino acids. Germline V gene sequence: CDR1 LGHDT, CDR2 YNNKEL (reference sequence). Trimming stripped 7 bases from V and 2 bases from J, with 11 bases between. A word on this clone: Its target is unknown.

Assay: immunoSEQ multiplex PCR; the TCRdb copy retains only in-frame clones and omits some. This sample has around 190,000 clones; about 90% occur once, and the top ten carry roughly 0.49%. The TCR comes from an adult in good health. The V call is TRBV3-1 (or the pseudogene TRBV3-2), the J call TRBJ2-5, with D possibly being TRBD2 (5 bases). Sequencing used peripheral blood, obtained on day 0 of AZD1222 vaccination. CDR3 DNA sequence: TGTGCCAGCATGATATCGGGGCAAGAGACCCAGTACTTC. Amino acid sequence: CASMISGQETQYF.